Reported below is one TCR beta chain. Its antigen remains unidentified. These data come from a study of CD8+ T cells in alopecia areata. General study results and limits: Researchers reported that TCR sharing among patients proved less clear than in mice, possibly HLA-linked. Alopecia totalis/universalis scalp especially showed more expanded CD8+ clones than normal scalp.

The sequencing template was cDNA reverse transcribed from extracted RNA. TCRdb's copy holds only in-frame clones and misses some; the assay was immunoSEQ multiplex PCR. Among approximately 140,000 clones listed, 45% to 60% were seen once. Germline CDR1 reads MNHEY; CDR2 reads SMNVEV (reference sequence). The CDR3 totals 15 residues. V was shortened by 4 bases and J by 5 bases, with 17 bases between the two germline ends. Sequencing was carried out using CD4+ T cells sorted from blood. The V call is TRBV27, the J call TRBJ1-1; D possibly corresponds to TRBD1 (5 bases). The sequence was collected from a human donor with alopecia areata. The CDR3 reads CASSSSQGWATEAFF. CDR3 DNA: TGTGCCAGCAGTTCCAGCCAGGGCTGGGCGACTGAAGCTTTCTTT.